A single sample gave rise to the 21 T cell receptor beta chains below, sequenced in a study of shared clonotypes between healthy human individuals. Libraries were prepared by immunoSEQ multiplex PCR; TCRdb keeps only in-frame clonotypes and omits some of them. The sample includes over a million clones, 60% to 80% of them seen just once. Sequences were obtained from memory CD4+ T cells sorted from blood. Sample subset: CD45RA-negative fraction. The source is a man between 18 and 35 years old in good health.

The count of this clone is one. The chain carries TRBV5-3 and TRBJ2-5, with 7 bases fitting TRBD2. Being an ORF, TRBV5-3 has a function that is uncertain. This CDR3 spans 15 amino acids. V gave up 8 bases and J gave up 4 bases; unmatched junction bases: 14. CDR3 nucleotide sequence: TGTGCCAGCAGCCGCCGACTAGCTGGAACAGAGACCCAGTACTTC. It translates to CASSRRLAGTETQYF.

About this clone itself: This sample includes further DNA sequences coding for the same CDR3. V and J are TRBV6-1 and TRBJ1-1; D not resolved. The CDR3 is made up of 13 amino acids. The germline V gene encodes CDR1 MNHNS and CDR2 SASEGT. The V gene lost 4 bases and the J gene lost 1 base, with 7 bases spanning the gap. CDR3: CASSGTENTEAFF. As DNA, the CDR3 is TGTGCCAGCAGTGGTACAGAGAACACTGAAGCTTTCTTT.

This clone occurred a few times. The V and J genes are TRBV11-2 and TRBJ2-1; D is perhaps TRBD2 (7 bases). The CDR3 consists of 16 residues. Germline values: CDR1 SGHAT, CDR2 FQNNGV. Between the trimmed V and J ends, which lost 5 bases and 0 bases, there was a span of 14 bases. CDR3 in DNA: TGTGCCAGCAGCCAGAGGGGGGACTACTCCTACAATGAGCAGTTCTTC. It translates to CASSQRGDYSYNEQFF.

This clone was seen a few times. The chain couples TRBV10-3 to TRBJ2-3, with TRBD2 matching 8 bases. This CDR3 spans 15 amino acids. The J segment lost 1 base and the V segment lost 3 bases, leaving 3 bases of the junction unmatched. CDR1 is ENHRY and CDR2 is SYGVKD in the germline V gene. In DNA, the CDR3 is TGTGCCATCAGTGATAAACTAGCGGGCACAGATACGCAGTATTTT. It encodes CAISDKLAGTDTQYF.

The chain joins TRBV18 to TRBJ1-1, with 7 bases fitting TRBD1. Trimming at V came to 0 bases and at J to 0 bases, leaving 7 bases not matched to a gene. The CDR3 covers 17 residues. Germline loops: CDR1 KGHSH, CDR2 LQKENI. The CDR3 coding sequence is TGTGCCAGCTCACCACCGGGACAGTCTCCTATGAACACTGAAGCTTTCTTT. It encodes CASSPPGQSPMNTEAFF.

V is TRBV4-1 and J is TRBJ2-5, with TRBD1 matching over 7 bases. V gave up 1 base and J gave up 2 bases; unmatched junction bases: 10. The CDR3 is made up of 17 amino acids. Per the germline V gene, CDR1 is MGHRA and CDR2 is YSYEKL. CDR3 protein: CASSQGLGYRGQETQYF. CDR3 nucleotides: TGCGCCAGCAGCCAAGGTCTGGGTTACAGGGGACAAGAGACCCAGTACTTC.

This clone has a handful of counts. The rearrangement uses TRBV5-1 and TRBJ1-2; TRBD1 agrees at 7 bases. There are 14 residues in the CDR3. The germline V gene has CDR1 SGHRS and CDR2 YFSETQ. V lost 0 bases and J lost 12; bases outside the gene matches: 11. The CDR3 here is CASSLVSGQAENTF. CDR3 bases: TGCGCCAGCAGCTTGGTTTCAGGACAGGCGGAAAACACCTTC.

V is TRBV28 and J is TRBJ2-3, with D perhaps matching TRBD1 or TRBD2 (6 bases each). The CDR3 runs 17 residues. The V and J ends lost 8 bases and 5 bases respectively, with 26 bases between them. From germline, CDR1 is MDHEN and CDR2 SYDVKM. The CDR3 nucleotides are TGTGCCAGCGCCTCTACGGCCGGGGGCCTGGGTAGAGATACGCAGTATTTT. This codes for CASASTAGGLGRDTQYF.

This chain links TRBV10-3 with TRBJ1-4; TRBD1 is a possible D gene (6 bases). The CDR3 consists of 14 residues. Germline CDR1 ENHRY, CDR2 SYGVKD. The V gene lost 6 bases and the J gene lost 0 bases, with 8 bases spanning the gap. The CDR3 DNA reads as TGTGCCATCAGACAGGGTCCAACTAATGAAAAACTGTTTTTT. Protein: CAIRQGPTNEKLFF.

Turning to this clone: One base away lies a much larger clone, so this may be a sequencing read error. Other DNA sequences in the sample encode the same CDR3. V gene TRBV19 combines with J gene TRBJ1-5; TRBD1 matches 8 bases. Germline CDR1 and CDR2: LNHDA and SQIVND (reference sequence). The CDR3 spans 17 residues. CDR3 residues: CASSTTWLRQGNQPQHF. The CDR3 DNA follows: TGCGCCAGTAGTACCACCTGGTTGAGACAGGGGAATCAGCCCCAGCATTTT.

This clone was counted at least ten times. This chain joins TRBV5-1 and TRBJ1-2; 10 bases are a match to TRBD1. With 6 bases clipped from V and 6 bases from J, the junction kept 11 bases outside the gene matches. Germline CDR1 reads SGHRS; CDR2 reads YFSETQ. The CDR3 contains 15 residues. The CDR3 DNA sequence: TGCGCCAGCACCGTATCCGGGACAGGGGCTGATGGCTACACCTTC. Its protein is CASTVSGTGADGYTF.

The chain carries TRBV29-1 and TRBJ2-1; D ambiguous. In germline, CDR1 is SQVTM, CDR2 ANQGSEA. Trimming cost V 6 bases and J 7 bases, with 10 bases left between them. The CDR3 runs 11 residues. The CDR3 reads CSVSPKNEQFF. The CDR3 DNA is TGCAGCGTCTCACCGAAAAATGAGCAGTTCTTC.

The V call is TRBV5-1, the J call TRBJ2-1, with TRBD1 matching 7 bases. After removal of 1 base from V and 5 bases from J, the junction contained 3 bases not matched to a gene. Germline assignment: CDR1 SGHRS and CDR2 YFSETQ. CDR3 length: 14 residues. The CDR3 region is CASSLRGLDNEQFF. CDR3 nucleotide sequence: TGCGCCAGCAGCTTGAGGGGGCTAGACAATGAGCAGTTCTTC.

The chain carries TRBV15 and TRBJ2-7; the match to TRBD1 covers 10 bases. Germline loops: CDR1 LNHNV, CDR2 YYDKDF (reference sequence). J lost 2 bases, V lost 0 bases, and 7 bases had no gene match. This CDR3 is built from 17 residues. DNA for the CDR3: TGTGCCACCAGCAGAGAGCCCGGGACAGGGGCCCCCTACGAGCAGTACTTC. It translates to CATSREPGTGAPYEQYF.

The V call is TRBV5-1, the J call TRBJ2-2; tentatively, D is TRBD1 or TRBD2 (5 bases each). V was shortened by 4 bases and J by 2 bases, with 12 bases between the two germline ends. The germline V gene has CDR1 SGHRS and CDR2 YFSETQ. CDR3 length equals 15 residues. The CDR3 coding sequence is TGCGCCAGCAGCCTCGGGGCGGCAAACACCGGGGAGCTGTTTTTT. The encoded protein is CASSLGAANTGELFF.

The chain links TRBV5-1 to TRBJ1-1; the D gene is possibly TRBD1 (5 bases). The CDR3 is 15 residues long. Trimming pared 1 base from V and 5 bases from J, leaving 15 bases between. The V gene's germline CDR1 is SGHRS and CDR2 YFSETQ. Written as DNA, the CDR3 is TGCGCCAGCAGCTTGCCCGGGACCCTGGGGACTGAAGCTTTCTTT. Translating gives CASSLPGTLGTEAFF. The variable domain in full, with the rest retrieved from reference TRBV5-1 and TRBJ1-1, is KAGVTQTPRYLIKTRGQQVTLSCSPISGHRSVSWYQQTPGQGLQFLFEYFSETQRNKGNFPGRFSGRQFSNSRSEMNVSTLELGDSALYLCASSLPGTLGTEAFFGQGTRLTVV.

This chain connects TRBV9 to TRBJ2-3; TRBD2 agrees at 8 bases. J lost 0 bases, V lost 0 bases, and 9 bases had no gene match. This CDR3 has 18 residues. CDR1 is SGDLS and CDR2 is YYNGEE in the germline V gene. CDR3 DNA: TGTGCCAGCAGCGTAGGAAGTAGCGGGGCCGCTAGCACAGATACGCAGTATTTT. It is translated as CASSVGSSGAASTDTQYF.

This rearrangement joins TRBV5-4 to TRBJ2-7, with no clear D. Germline V gene sequence: CDR1 SGHNT, CDR2 YYREEE (reference sequence). V gave up 4 bases and J gave up 3 bases, with 14 bases separating them. The CDR3 loop spans 14 amino acids. The CDR3 DNA is TGTGCCAGCAGCCCCGAGGCTAGAAACTACGAGCAGTACTTC. As protein: CASSPEARNYEQYF.

This clone was found many times. The J gene is TRBJ2-5, the V gene TRBV7-9, with no clear D. Germline CDR1 is SEHNR and CDR2 is FQNEAQ (reference sequence). V lost 1 base, J lost 1 base, and 10 bases lay in between. The CDR3 is 15 residues long. CDR3 coding DNA: TGTGCCAGCAGCTTAGAGGCCAGGCCCCAAGAGACCCAGTACTTC. Translated: CASSLEARPQETQYF.

This rearrangement joins TRBV10-3 to TRBJ2-7; 9 bases are a match to TRBD1. The CDR3 sequence is 14 residues long. The V and J ends lost 10 bases and 6 bases, in that order; junction bases with no gene match: 13. In germline, CDR1 is ENHRY, CDR2 SYGVKD. The CDR3 coding sequence is TGTGCCACCTCGGCCGGGACAGGGTCCGTCGAGCAGTACTTC. Translated, it gives CATSAGTGSVEQYF.

This clone has just one count. The genes are TRBV27 and TRBJ2-3, with D hard to call. CDR3 length equals 15 residues. V shed 5 bases and J shed 4 bases, with 16 bases lying between them. Germline CDR1 reads MNHEY; CDR2 reads SMNVEV (reference sequence). The CDR3 DNA sequence: TGTGCCAGCAGTCCCCGCCTGGGCTCCTCAGATACGCAGTATTTT. Translated: CASSPRLGSSDTQYF.